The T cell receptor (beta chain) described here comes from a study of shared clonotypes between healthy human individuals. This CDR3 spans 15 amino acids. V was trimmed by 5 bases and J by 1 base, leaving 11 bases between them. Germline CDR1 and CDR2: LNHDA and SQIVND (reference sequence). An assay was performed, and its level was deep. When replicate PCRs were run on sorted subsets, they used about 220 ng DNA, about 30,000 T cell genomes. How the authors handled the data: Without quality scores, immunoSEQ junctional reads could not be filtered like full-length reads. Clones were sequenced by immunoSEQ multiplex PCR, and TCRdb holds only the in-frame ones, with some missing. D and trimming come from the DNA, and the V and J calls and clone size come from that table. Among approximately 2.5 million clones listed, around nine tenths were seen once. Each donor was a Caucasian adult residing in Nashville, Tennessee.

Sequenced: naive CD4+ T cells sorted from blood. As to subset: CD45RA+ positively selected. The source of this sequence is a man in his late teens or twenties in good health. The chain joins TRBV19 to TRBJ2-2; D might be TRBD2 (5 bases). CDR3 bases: TGTGCCAGTAGTGTGGACTCGATGAACACCGGGGAGCTGTTTTTT. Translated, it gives CASSVDSMNTGELFF.